Each of the 21 T cell receptor beta chains below was sequenced from the same sample in a study of immune evolution from preneoplasia to lung adenocarcinoma. TCRdb's table, derived via immunoSEQ multiplex PCR, lists solely in-frame clones and lacks some. This table holds approximately 9,500 clones, 75% to 85% found once. Source material: FFPE minimally invasive lung adenocarcinoma tissue. Every receptor here comes from a person between 65 and 79 years old with lung adenocarcinoma.

DNA of the CDR3: TGTGCCAGCAGTAAGAACCGGGACGGCTACGAGCAGTACTTC. This encodes CASSKNRDGYEQYF. The V and J genes are TRBV6-5 and TRBJ2-7; D tentatively reads TRBD1 or TRBD2 (5 bases each). Germline assignment: CDR1 MNHEY and CDR2 SVGAGI. V was cut by 5 bases and J by 3 bases, with 14 bases left in between. The CDR3 is 14 residues long.

This clone was counted once. The chain recombines TRBV28 with TRBJ1-2; D gene uncertain. V lost 6 bases to trimming and J lost 4 bases, with 18 bases between them. Germline V lookup: CDR1 MDHEN, CDR2 SYDVKM. The CDR3 spans 15 residues. The CDR3 loop is CASRVSGVFSYGYTF. The CDR3 DNA reads TGTGCCAGCAGGGTGAGCGGGGTTTTCAGCTATGGCTACACCTTC.

The rearrangement links TRBV18 to TRBJ2-6, with 9 bases that match TRBD1. This CDR3 contains 16 residues. The junction had 6 bases not matched to a gene; V was cut back by 6 bases and J by 3 bases. Germline V gives CDR1 KGHSH, CDR2 LQKENI. The CDR3 DNA reads TGTGCCAGCTCCGGACAGGGGTCTCGTGGGGCCAACGTCCTGACTTTC. It is translated as CASSGQGSRGANVLTF.

This chain connects TRBV7-2 to TRBJ2-1; D ambiguous. V lost 5 bases to trimming and J lost 0 bases, with 11 bases between them. Germline lookup yields CDR1 SGHTA and CDR2 FQGNSA. CDR3 length: 15 amino acids. The CDR3 bases are TGTGCCAGCAGCCTCGACTGGAACTCCTACAATGAGCAGTTCTTC. Amino acids: CASSLDWNSYNEQFF.

The rearrangement links TRBV7-9 to TRBJ2-2; 8 bases line up with TRBD1. The CDR3 has 15 amino acids. V was pared by 6 bases and J by 5 bases, with 8 bases of the junction left unmatched. Germline CDR1 and CDR2: SEHNR and FQNEAQ (reference sequence). CDR3 amino acids: CASRTRQGRTGELFF. For the CDR3, the DNA is TGTGCCAGCAGGACCCGACAGGGGAGGACCGGGGAGCTGTTTTTT.

The chain recombines TRBV5-8 with TRBJ2-1; D possibly corresponds to TRBD2 (7 bases). CDR3 size: 13 residues. V was shortened by 7 bases and J by 6 bases, with 14 bases between the two germline ends. In germline, CDR1 is SGHTS, CDR2 YDEGEE. This CDR3 is CASPSRGANEQFF. The CDR3 bases are TGTGCCAGCCCGTCCCGGGGGGCCAATGAGCAGTTCTTC.

The V gene is TRBV28, the J gene TRBJ1-6; D call uncertain. CDR1 is MDHEN, CDR2 SYDVKM, per germline. The V end was cut by 3 bases, the J end by 9 bases, with 3 bases between. This CDR3 spans 11 amino acids. The CDR3 here is CASSFLSPLHF. Written as DNA, the CDR3 is TGTGCCAGCAGTTTTCTTTCACCCCTCCACTTT.

This clone occurred a few times. The chain uses TRBV19 and TRBJ1-5; perhaps TRBD1 as D (5 bases). CDR3 length equals 14 residues. The germline V gene encodes CDR1 LNHDA and CDR2 SQIVND (reference sequence). Deletions cut 7 bases from V and 6 bases from J, with 16 bases between. The DNA for the CDR3 is TGTGCCAGTAAGGAGGCAGGGATTGCTCAGCCCCAGCATTTT. It encodes CASKEAGIAQPQHF.

The V call is TRBV5-1, the J call TRBJ2-7; 11 nucleotides agree with TRBD2. The CDR3 covers 12 residues. Germline lookup yields CDR1 SGHRS and CDR2 YFSETQ. The junction had 1 base not matched to a gene; V was cut back by 2 bases and J by 9 bases. This chain's CDR3 is CASSFSGRGQYF. The CDR3 DNA follows: TGCGCCAGCAGCTTTAGCGGGAGGGGGCAGTACTTC.

The chain carries TRBV7-6 and TRBJ1-3; TRBD1 matches at 7 bases. V lost 5 bases and J lost 4; bases outside the gene matches: 14. Germline-derived CDR1 and CDR2 are SGHVS and FNYEAQ. The CDR3 is 17 amino acids. The CDR3 loop is CASSPTPRSDRGNTIYF. The DNA for the CDR3 is TGTGCCAGCAGCCCAACCCCCCGTTCGGACAGGGGAAACACCATATATTTT.

The chain links TRBV11-2 to TRBJ2-1; a possible D gene is TRBD2 (5 bases). This CDR3 has 16 amino acids. In germline, CDR1 is SGHAT, CDR2 FQNNGV. Trimming pared 5 bases from V and 3 bases from J, leaving 17 bases between. The CDR3 region has the DNA TGTGCCAGCAGCCCCCGGACTCTCGACCTCTACAATGAGCAGTTCTTC. This gives the protein CASSPRTLDLYNEQFF.

This chain links TRBV11-2 with TRBJ1-3; D might be TRBD1 (6 bases). CDR1 is SGHAT and CDR2 is FQNNGV in the germline V gene. The CDR3 sequence is 16 residues long. V gave up 5 bases and J gave up 0 bases, with 14 bases separating them. Written as DNA, the CDR3 is TGTGCCAGCAGCCAGTTCACAGGGATCTCTGGAAACACCATATATTTT. Translating gives CASSQFTGISGNTIYF.

The chain carries TRBV6-6 and TRBJ1-2; D not resolved. Trimming stripped 2 bases from V and 8 bases from J, with 12 bases between. Germline V gene lookup returns CDR1 MNHNY and CDR2 SVGAGI (reference sequence). This CDR3 region has 13 residues. As DNA, the CDR3 is TGTGCCAGCAGTTACGAGAGGCAGAAAGGCTACACCTTC. This sequence encodes CASSYERQKGYTF.

V gene TRBV29-1 combines with J gene TRBJ2-1; 10 positions agree with TRBD1. This CDR3 comprises 14 residues. The germline CDR1 and CDR2 sequences are SQVTM and ANQGSEA. The V segment lost 5 bases and the J segment 7 bases; nucleotides outside the gene matches: 8. The CDR3 DNA is TGCAGCGTTTATAGGACAGGGGGGGAGAATGAGCAGTTCTTC. Translating it yields CSVYRTGGENEQFF.

J is TRBJ2-4 and V is TRBV10-3; 11 nucleotides match TRBD1. Losses at the gene ends were 5 bases for V and 6 bases for J; bases not matched to a gene: 3. The CDR3 loop spans 14 amino acids. Germline-derived CDR1 and CDR2 are ENHRY and SYGVKD. The CDR3: CAISPGQGGNIQYF. Here the CDR3 DNA reads TGTGCCATCAGTCCGGGACAGGGGGGAAACATTCAGTACTTC.

The chain joins TRBV11-2 to TRBJ2-2; no reliable D call. Trimming stripped 5 bases from V and 9 bases from J, with 13 bases between. Germline values: CDR1 SGHAT, CDR2 FQNNGV. This CDR3 region has 13 residues. In DNA form, the CDR3 reads TGTGCCAGCAGCCTATTGATCCAGCGGGAGCTGTTTTTT. Translating gives CASSLLIQRELFF.

The chain uses TRBV5-1 and TRBJ2-1, with 7 bases fitting TRBD1. This CDR3 contains 14 residues. Per the germline V gene, CDR1 is SGHRS and CDR2 is YFSETQ. Trimming took 4 bases from V and 4 from J; bases not matched to a gene: 5. The CDR3 sequence is CASSSGDSYNEQFF. The CDR3 DNA reads as TGCGCCAGCAGCAGTGGGGACAGTTACAATGAGCAGTTCTTC.

The J gene is TRBJ1-2, the V gene TRBV28; TRBD1 aligns across 7 bases. Germline-derived CDR1 and CDR2 are MDHEN and SYDVKM. This CDR3 has 21 amino acids. V lost 4 bases to trimming and J lost 2 bases; unmatched junction nucleotides: 25. CDR3 DNA: TGTGCCAGCAGTTCCACCATGCCTAAACAGGGGACCGCAATAACAAACTATGGCTACACCTTC. This codes for CASSSTMPKQGTAITNYGYTF.

The chain is built from TRBV7-2 and TRBJ2-7; D is possibly TRBD1 or TRBD2 (5 bases each). Trimming stripped 2 bases from V and 6 bases from J, with 8 bases between. CDR1 and CDR2 (germline): SGHTA, FQGNSA. The CDR3 length is 12 residues. The CDR3 loop is CASSLSGTEQYF. CDR3 in DNA: TGTGCCAGCAGCTTATCCGGGACCGAGCAGTACTTC.

A word on this clone: This sample includes further DNA sequences coding for the same CDR3. This chain joins TRBV15 and TRBJ1-5; D is ambiguous. Germline CDR1 LNHNV, CDR2 YYDKDF (reference sequence). Trimming stripped 0 bases from V and 3 bases from J, with 0 bases between. CDR3 length equals 12 residues. The CDR3: CATSRDNQPQHF. The DNA of the CDR3 is TGTGCCACCAGCAGAGACAATCAGCCCCAGCATTTT.

This clone showed up just a few times. The gene calls are TRBV9 and TRBJ2-7, with TRBD1 matching over 8 bases. The trim removed 0 bases at V and 2 bases at J, leaving 4 bases unmatched. Germline CDR1 SGDLS, CDR2 YYNGEE. The CDR3 covers 15 residues. The CDR3 nucleotides read TGTGCCAGCAGCGTAGGGCCAGGGGGCCCCTACGAGCAGTACTTC. Translating it yields CASSVGPGGPYEQYF.